These 14 T cell receptor beta chains were sequenced from one sample in a study of regulatory T cells in long-lasting Graves disease. This sample's time point: persistent/refractory GD, antithyroid drugs over 5 years with positive TRAb. Generation of the TCR library employed RNA extracted from PBMCs. The TCR beta library used iRepertoire HTBI primers with Arm-PCR amplification of CDR3. TCRdb re-derived calls from the multiplex PCR reads in MiXCR, one entry per CDR3 protein. This table has roughly 300,000 distinct CDR3 sequences, around a fifth appearing once. Sequences were derived from peripheral blood mononuclear cells (PBMCs), sampled when the disease was refractory, from a patient treated with antithyroid drugs. These receptors came from a female donor with Graves disease.

The sample holds a few counts of this clonotype. One base away lies a much larger clone, so this may be a sequencing read error. The chain links TRBV28 to TRBJ2-7; a weak D match, TRBD1 (5 bases). The V end was cut by 2 bases, the J end by 2 bases, with 10 bases between. CDR3 size: 14 residues. Germline CDR1 MDHEN, CDR2 SYDVKM. The CDR3 sequence is CASSLMDTTYEQYF. CDR3 sequence (DNA): TGTGCCAGCAGTTTAATGGACACAACCTACGAGCAGTACTTC.

J is TRBJ2-7 and V is TRBV6-2 or TRBV6-3, with D possibly being TRBD2 (5 bases). The CDR3 length is 14 residues. V dropped 5 bases and J dropped 2 bases, with 13 bases sitting between them. Germline CDR1 and CDR2: MNHEY and SVGEGT. As DNA, the CDR3 is TGTGCCAGCAGTGAAGTTTCGGGGACCTACGAGCAGTACTTC. Translation gives CASSEVSGTYEQYF.

This clonotype was recorded only once. This sequence joins TRBV5-1 and TRBJ1-5; 7 nucleotides match TRBD1. Per the germline V gene, CDR1 is SGHRS and CDR2 is YFSETQ. The CDR3 is 15 residues long. Trimming at V came to 4 bases and at J to 4 bases, leaving 8 bases not matched to a gene. The CDR3 DNA is TGCGCCAGCAGCGCCACCCCAGGGGGGAATCAGCCCCAGCATTTT. Translating gives CASSATPGGNQPQHF.

This clonotype came up many times. The chain employs TRBV28 and TRBJ2-4; D is undetermined. Germline values: CDR1 MDHEN, CDR2 SYDVKM. CDR3 length: 16 amino acids. V was cut by 2 bases and J by 0 bases, with 11 bases left in between. The CDR3 DNA is TGTGCCAGCAGTTTAGTATCTCACATAGCCAAAAACATTCAGTACTTC. Its protein is CASSLVSHIAKNIQYF.

Details on this clonotype: With a much larger clone just one base away, this may be a read error. The V call is TRBV25-1, the J call TRBJ2-7, with D unresolved. CDR1 is MGHDK and CDR2 is SYGVNS in the germline V gene. The CDR3 runs to 13 residues. Here the CDR3 DNA reads TGTACCAGCAAGGACGGTTATACCCTAGAGCAGTACTTC. Protein sequence: CTSKDGYTLEQYF.

This clonotype was counted many times. The rearrangement links TRBV3-1 to TRBJ1-4, with TRBD1 matching over 8 bases. Germline V gene lookup returns CDR1 LGHDT and CDR2 YNNKEL (reference sequence). V trimming: 7 bases; J trimming: 7 bases; junction bases outside the gene matches: 8. This CDR3 region has 14 residues. The CDR3 sequence: CASNRGTGGEKLFF. The CDR3 DNA reads as TGTGCCAGCAACAGGGGGACAGGCGGTGAAAAACTGTTTTTT.

The rearrangement links TRBV27 to TRBJ2-7, with D tentatively TRBD1 or TRBD2 (5 bases each). The CDR3 spans 15 residues. Germline CDR1 MNHEY, CDR2 SMNVEV (reference sequence). V lost 6 bases and J 0 bases, leaving 15 bases between the germline ends. The chain's CDR3 is CASRLSWDGSYEQYF. In DNA form, the CDR3 reads TGTGCCAGCAGACTCTCCTGGGACGGCTCCTACGAGCAGTACTTC.

This clonotype was observed a few times. The rearrangement uses TRBV28 and TRBJ2-1; D might be TRBD2 (5 bases). This CDR3 has 11 amino acids. The germline gives CDR1 MDHEN, CDR2 SYDVKM. Trimming took 10 bases from V and 4 from J, leaving 8 bases between them. For the CDR3, the DNA is TGTGCCACCCGGGGATACAATGAGCAGTTCTTC. Translation: CATRGYNEQFF. The complete variable domain, with remaining parts taken from reference TRBV28 and TRBJ2-1, reads DVKVTQSSRYLVKRTGEKVFLECVQDMDHENMFWYRQDPGLGLRLIYFSYDVKMKEKGDIPEGYSVSREKKERFSLILESASTNQTSMYLCATRGYNEQFFGPGTRLTVL.

This clonotype was seen repeatedly, ten times or more. The chain combines TRBV6-1 with TRBJ1-2, with D maybe TRBD1 (5 bases). The CDR3 runs 12 residues. V was trimmed by 11 bases and J by 9 bases, leaving 19 bases between them. Germline assignment: CDR1 MNHNS and CDR2 SASEGT. CDR3 region: CAGARGGSSYTF. The CDR3 bases are TGTGCCGGGGCCCGGGGGGGTAGTAGCTACACCTTC.

The chain joins TRBV3-1 to TRBJ1-1, with TRBD1 matching 10 bases. Germline loops: CDR1 LGHDT, CDR2 YNNKEL (reference sequence). The CDR3 is 13 residues long. V trimming: 4 bases; J trimming: 8 bases; junction bases outside the gene matches: 4. CDR3 nucleotides: TGTGCCAGCAGCCGGGGACAGGGGTTCGAAGCTTTCTTT. Protein sequence: CASSRGQGFEAFF.

Written as DNA, the CDR3 is TGTGCCAGCAGCCAAGGAGGATTCACCGGGGAGCTGTTTTTT. It specifies CASSQGGFTGELFF. The chain joins TRBV3-1 to TRBJ2-2; D not resolved. CDR3 length equals 14 residues. Germline V gives CDR1 LGHDT, CDR2 YNNKEL (reference sequence). Trimming pared 1 base from V and 4 bases from J, leaving 7 bases between.

This rearrangement joins TRBV11-2 to TRBJ1-2, with TRBD1 identical over 10 bases. The V segment lost 5 bases and the J segment 0 bases; nucleotides outside the gene matches: 9. The CDR3 loop spans 17 amino acids. CDR1 is SGHAT and CDR2 is FQNNGV in the germline V gene. The CDR3 DNA sequence: TGTGCCAGCAGCCGCCGGGACAGGGGTCAGACTAACTATGGCTACACCTTC. Encoded protein: CASSRRDRGQTNYGYTF.

This clonotype was recorded a few times. J is TRBJ2-2 and V is TRBV6-6, with D perhaps matching TRBD1 or TRBD2 (5 bases each). The CDR3 has 17 residues. Looked up from germline, CDR1 is MNHNY and CDR2 is SVGAGI (reference sequence). V was trimmed by 0 bases and J by 2 bases, leaving 13 bases between them. Here the CDR3 reads CASSYSFEGRNTGELFF. CDR3 DNA sequence: TGTGCCAGCAGTTACTCGTTCGAGGGGCGAAACACCGGGGAGCTGTTTTTT.

Regarding this clonotype: This sequence may be a read error, since a much larger clone differs from it by one base. The genes are TRBV7-2 and TRBJ2-7; 8 nucleotides align to TRBD2. The V gene's germline CDR1 is SGHTA and CDR2 FQGNSA. The length of the CDR3 is 15 residues. CDR3 in DNA: TGTGCCGGCAGCTTAGAGGTAGCGGGAACCTACGAGCAGTACTTC. Translating it yields CAGSLEVAGTYEQYF.